The clone carrying this TCR beta chain was counted ten times or more. The record originates from a study of neurological immune-mediated disorders. On the study more broadly: Of around 34 multiple sclerosis patients, roughly 30 were relapsing-remitting and 3 secondary progressive.

Synthesis of cDNA used 5'RACE (with 10-nucleotide random UMIs). Over 160 million TCR-beta sequences (from 15-18 subjects) were yielded by each sequencing run. TCRdb recomputed calls from the 5' RACE reads with MiXCR, one row per CDR3 protein. The sample shows tens of thousands of distinct CDR3 sequences, roughly 2.5% of them seen only once. The unsorted libraries were produced from 2 million PBMCs held at -80 C. The V end was cut by 1 base, the J end by 10 bases, with 12 bases between. The CDR3 contains 13 residues. Germline CDR1 and CDR2: LGHDT and YNNKEL (reference sequence). The source of this sequence is a man aged 45 to 65 with multiple sclerosis. The rearrangement links TRBV3-1 to TRBJ2-3; D remains unclear. The specimen sequenced was PBMCs. The CDR3 region is CASSQGAYSPQYF. CDR3 bases: TGTGCCAGCAGCCAAGGGGCCTATTCCCCGCAGTATTTT.